This note documents a single T cell receptor (beta chain) sequence. The antigen remains undetermined. This sample was included in a study of T cell repertoires in ileal Crohn's disease. Study-wide results and caveats: Endoscopy was done a median around 6.4 months after surgery. Every patient over 26.8% clonality showed endoscopic recurrence.

The time point here: neoterminal ileum biopsy at postoperative endoscopy, about 6 months after surgery. Germline V lookup: CDR1 SNHLY, CDR2 FYNNEI. The CDR3 totals 17 residues. V lost 3 bases to trimming and J lost 4 bases; unmatched junction nucleotides: 12. Method: immunoSEQ multiplex PCR; TCRdb's copy keeps in-frame clones and lacks some. Of more than 60,000 clones in the sample, 70% to 90% were seen once. Specimen: ileal tissue. This sequence originates from an adult with Crohn's disease. The chain recombines TRBV2 with TRBJ2-7, with 10 bases that match TRBD1. CDR3 region: CASSEFFPGQGFYEQYV. The DNA for the CDR3 is TGTGCCAGCAGTGAGTTTTTCCCGGGACAGGGGTTTTACGAGCAGTACGTC.